This is a list of T cell receptor beta chains from one sample in a study of T-cell memory formation after mild COVID-19. TCRdb recomputed calls from the 5' RACE reads with MiXCR, one row per CDR3 protein. Of around 370,000 distinct CDR3 sequences listed, under 25% were seen once; the top ten hold 12%. What was sequenced was PBMCs or a T cell subset sorted from them (not recorded which). The receptors were gathered from an adult woman who had mild COVID-19 (a few samples of this study predate the infection). Cell type and time point are not known. Both conserved end residues are part of each CDR3. D genes are given only for firm matches. The listing skips clone size in some rows; elsewhere it reads once, few, many or a size class.

V gene	D gene	clone size	J gene	CDR3 protein	CDR3 DNA
TRBV12-3/TRBV12-4	NA	few	TRBJ1-1	CASRATGRMNTEAFF	TGTGCCAGCAGGGCAACAGGAAGAATGAACACTGAAGCTTTCTTT
TRBV9	TRBD1	NA	TRBJ1-4	CASSPSQGRSEKLFF	TGTGCCAGCAGCCCATCACAGGGGAGAAGTGAAAAACTGTTTTTT
TRBV7-9	TRBD2	NA	TRBJ2-7	CASSPSSGRALAQYF	TGTGCCAGCAGCCCATCTAGCGGGAGGGCCCTCGCGCAGTACTTC
TRBV5-6	NA	few	TRBJ1-1	CASSPGGRLNTEAFF	TGTGCCAGCAGTCCAGGTGGACGGCTGAACACTGAAGCTTTCTTT
TRBV5-1	NA	NA	TRBJ2-7	CASSSLQEQYF	TGCGCCAGCAGCTCCCTACAGGAGCAGTACTTC
TRBV9	NA	many	TRBJ2-7	CASSVSGSAYEQYF	TGTGCCAGCAGCGTATCGGGTAGCGCCTACGAGCAGTACTTC
TRBV6-5	NA	NA	TRBJ1-1	CASSYSAGHPGTEAFF	TGTGCCAGCAGTTACTCGGCGGGACACCCGGGCACTGAAGCTTTCTTT
TRBV20-1	NA	NA	TRBJ2-3	CSARDRRAKSTDTQYF	TGCAGTGCTAGAGATCGGAGGGCTAAAAGCACAGATACGCAGTATTTT
TRBV12-3/TRBV12-4	TRBD2	NA	TRBJ2-1	CASSSTSGARGEQFF	TGTGCCAGCAGTTCCACTAGCGGGGCCCGCGGTGAGCAGTTCTTC
TRBV27	TRBD1	NA	TRBJ2-1	CASSFPGQGNNEQFF	TGTGCCAGCAGTTTTCCGGGACAGGGGAACAATGAGCAGTTCTTC
TRBV29-1	NA	once	TRBJ2-3	CSVGGIATDTQYF	TGCAGCGTTGGGGGTATAGCAACAGATACGCAGTATTTT
TRBV4-2	NA	NA	TRBJ1-2	CASSQDSGRSNYGYTF	TGTGCCAGCAGCCAAGATAGCGGCAGGAGTAACTATGGCTACACCTTC
TRBV12-3/TRBV12-4	NA	few	TRBJ1-5	CASSLMEDQPQHF	TGTGCCAGCAGTTTGATGGAGGATCAGCCCCAGCATTTT
TRBV3-1	TRBD1	NA	TRBJ1-4	CASSPPGDRGEKLFF	TGTGCCAGCAGCCCTCCCGGGGACAGGGGAGAAAAACTGTTTTTT
TRBV5-6	NA	many	TRBJ2-5	CASSLSTSTDQGDTQYF	TGTGCCAGCAGCTTGTCGACTAGTACCGACCAGGGGGATACCCAGTACTTC
TRBV24-1	TRBD1	few	TRBJ2-3	CATRGQATDTQYF	TGTGCCACCAGGGGACAGGCCACAGATACGCAGTATTTT
TRBV5-1	NA	few	TRBJ1-1	CASSPLEGGRGTEAFF	TGCGCCAGCAGCCCTCTGGAGGGGGGGCGAGGCACTGAAGCTTTCTTT
TRBV7-6	NA	many	TRBJ2-5	CASSLGTQETQYF	TGTGCCAGCAGCTTGGGCACACAAGAGACCCAGTACTTC
TRBV5-1	NA	NA	TRBJ2-7	CASSLDIGSYEQYF	TGCGCCAGCAGCTTAGACATTGGGTCCTACGAGCAGTACTTC
TRBV7-9	NA	many	TRBJ2-7	CASSSIAEANYEQYF	TGTGCCAGCAGCTCCATAGCGGAGGCTAACTACGAGCAGTACTTC
TRBV6-1	NA	NA	TRBJ2-3	CASKDPGRDGTDTQYF	TGTGCCAGCAAGGATCCGGGACGCGACGGAACAGATACGCAGTATTTT
TRBV14	TRBD1	NA	TRBJ2-7	CASSQDWGTGTYEQYF	TGTGCCAGCAGCCAAGATTGGGGGACAGGGACCTACGAGCAGTACTTC
TRBV12-3/TRBV12-4	TRBD1	NA	TRBJ2-1	CASSHGGTAPDEQFF	TGTGCCAGCAGTCATGGTGGGACAGCCCCCGATGAGCAGTTCTTC
TRBV18	NA	NA	TRBJ1-1	CASSPPWDTEAFF	TGTGCCAGCTCACCACCGTGGGACACTGAAGCTTTCTTT
TRBV12-3/TRBV12-4	NA	NA	TRBJ2-7	CASSGENGEQYF	TGTGCCAGCAGTGGAGAAAACGGCGAGCAGTACTTC
TRBV6-5	NA	few	TRBJ2-7	CASSYREEQYF	TGTGCCAGCAGTTACAGGGAGGAGCAGTACTTC
TRBV7-6	NA	NA	TRBJ2-7	CASSPETGWADEQYF	TGTGCCAGCAGCCCGGAAACAGGGTGGGCGGACGAGCAGTACTTC
TRBV20-1	TRBD1	NA	TRBJ1-5	CSARVGQGAYSNQPQHF	TGCAGTGCTAGAGTGGGACAGGGAGCTTATAGCAATCAGCCCCAGCATTTT
TRBV5-1	TRBD2	NA	TRBJ2-3	CASSQRGYNTDTQYF	TGCGCCAGCAGCCAGCGGGGGTACAACACAGATACGCAGTATTTT
TRBV7-9	TRBD2	few	TRBJ2-1	CASSPSGRALYDEQFF	TGTGCCAGCAGCCCTAGCGGGAGGGCCTTGTACGATGAGCAGTTCTTC
TRBV11-3	TRBD1	NA	TRBJ2-3	CASSLGRTGKDTQYF	TGTGCCAGCAGCTTAGGGAGGACAGGGAAGGATACGCAGTATTTT
TRBV12-5	NA	NA	TRBJ1-1	CASGVQGENTEAFF	TGTGCTAGTGGTGTACAAGGGGAGAACACTGAAGCTTTCTTT
TRBV12-3/TRBV12-4	NA	NA	TRBJ1-1	CASSLLGGFVPEAFF	TGTGCCAGCAGCTTGCTTGGGGGATTCGTGCCTGAAGCTTTCTTT
TRBV12-3/TRBV12-4	TRBD2	many	TRBJ2-2	CASSLAGGHTGELFF	TGTGCCAGCAGTTTAGCGGGAGGGCACACCGGGGAGCTGTTTTTT
TRBV6-5	NA	NA	TRBJ1-2	CASSFLLTGGYGYTF	TGTGCCAGCAGTTTCTTATTGACAGGCGGTTATGGCTACACCTTC
TRBV5-1	NA	NA	TRBJ2-7	CASSAAGTNSYEQYF	TGCGCCAGCAGCGCTGCCGGGACAAACTCCTACGAGCAGTACTTC
TRBV6-6	NA	NA	TRBJ2-1	CASSPLGQGTYNEQFF	TGTGCCAGCAGCCCACTCGGGCAGGGGACCTACAATGAGCAGTTCTTC
TRBV7-8	TRBD1	few	TRBJ1-2	CASSLPGLTGQGKDYGYTF	TGTGCCAGCAGCTTACCGGGCCTTACCGGACAGGGAAAGGACTATGGCTACACCTTC
TRBV20-1	TRBD2	NA	TRBJ2-5	CSALPTSGGETQYF	TGCAGTGCTTTGCCGACTAGCGGGGGAGAGACCCAGTACTTC
TRBV7-2	TRBD2	NA	TRBJ2-3	CASSPWTSADTQYF	TGTGCCAGCAGCCCGTGGACTAGCGCAGATACGCAGTATTTT
TRBV7-9	NA	once	TRBJ2-4	CASSSRLEGLLAKNIQYF	TGTGCCAGCAGCTCCCGATTGGAGGGTCTACTAGCCAAAAACATTCAGTACTTC
TRBV3-1	NA	NA	TRBJ1-1	CASSQLRDSEAFF	TGTGCCAGCAGCCAATTGAGGGATTCTGAAGCTTTCTTT
TRBV4-3	TRBD2	few	TRBJ2-5	CASSQSTSGRLGETQYF	TGCGCCAGCAGCCAAAGCACTAGCGGGAGATTAGGCGAGACCCAGTACTTC
TRBV7-9	NA	NA	TRBJ1-6	CAGKEAGSNSPLHF	TGTGCCGGAAAGGAGGCAGGGTCTAATTCACCCCTCCACTTT
TRBV10-3	TRBD2	NA	TRBJ2-3	CAIRPTSGGTDTQYF	TGTGCCATCAGGCCGACTAGCGGGGGCACAGATACGCAGTATTTT